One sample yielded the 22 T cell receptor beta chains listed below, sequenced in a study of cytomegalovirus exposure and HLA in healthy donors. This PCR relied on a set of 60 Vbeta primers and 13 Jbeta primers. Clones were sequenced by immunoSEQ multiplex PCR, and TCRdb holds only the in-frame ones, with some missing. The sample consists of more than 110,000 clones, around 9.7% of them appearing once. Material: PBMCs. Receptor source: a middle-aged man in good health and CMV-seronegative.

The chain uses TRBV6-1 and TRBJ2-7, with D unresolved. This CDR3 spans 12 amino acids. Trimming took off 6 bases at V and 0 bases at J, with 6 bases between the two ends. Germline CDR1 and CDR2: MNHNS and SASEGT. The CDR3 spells CASRTLSYEQYV. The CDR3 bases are TGTGCCAGCAGGACACTCTCCTACGAGCAGTACGTC.

CDR3 bases: TGTGCCAGCAGCTTAGCGTTAGGTCCGGCGGAGACTGAAGCTTTCTTT. Translated, it gives CASSLALGPAETEAFF. The V and J genes are TRBV11-2 and TRBJ1-1; D not resolved. CDR3 length: 16 amino acids. Trimming pared 1 base from V and 5 bases from J, leaving 17 bases between. Germline CDR1 is SGHAT and CDR2 is FQNNGV.

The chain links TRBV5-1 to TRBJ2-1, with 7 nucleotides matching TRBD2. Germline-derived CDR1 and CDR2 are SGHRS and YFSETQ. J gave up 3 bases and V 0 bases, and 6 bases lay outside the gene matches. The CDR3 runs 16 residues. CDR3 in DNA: TGCGCCAGCAGCTTGGCCCGGGGGGACTTCTACAATGAGCAGTTCTTC. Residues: CASSLARGDFYNEQFF.

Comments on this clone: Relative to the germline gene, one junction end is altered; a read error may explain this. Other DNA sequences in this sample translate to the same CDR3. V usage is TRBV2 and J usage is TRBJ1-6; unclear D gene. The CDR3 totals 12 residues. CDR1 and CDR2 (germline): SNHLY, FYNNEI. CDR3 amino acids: CASRWEGSPLHF. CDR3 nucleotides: TGTGCAAGCAGGTGGGAGGGATCACCCCTCCACTTT. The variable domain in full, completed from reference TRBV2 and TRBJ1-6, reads EPEVTQTPSHQVTQMGQEVILRCVPISNHLYFYWYRQILGQKVEFLVSFYNNEISEKSEIFDDQFSVERPDGSNFTLKIRSTKLEDSAMYFCASRWEGSPLHFGNGTRLTVT.

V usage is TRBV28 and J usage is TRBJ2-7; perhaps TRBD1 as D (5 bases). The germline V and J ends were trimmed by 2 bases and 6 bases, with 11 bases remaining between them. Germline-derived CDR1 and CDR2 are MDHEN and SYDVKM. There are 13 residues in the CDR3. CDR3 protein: CASSLIQVPEQYF. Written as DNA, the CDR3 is TGTGCCAGCAGTTTAATACAGGTCCCCGAGCAGTACTTC.

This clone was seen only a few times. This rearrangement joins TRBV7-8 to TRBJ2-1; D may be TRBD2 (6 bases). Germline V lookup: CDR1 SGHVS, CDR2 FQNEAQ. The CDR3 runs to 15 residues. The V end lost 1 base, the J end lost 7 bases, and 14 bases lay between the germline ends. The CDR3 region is CASSLVPGVRNEQFF. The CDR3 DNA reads TGTGCCAGCAGCTTAGTCCCGGGAGTTCGGAATGAGCAGTTCTTC.

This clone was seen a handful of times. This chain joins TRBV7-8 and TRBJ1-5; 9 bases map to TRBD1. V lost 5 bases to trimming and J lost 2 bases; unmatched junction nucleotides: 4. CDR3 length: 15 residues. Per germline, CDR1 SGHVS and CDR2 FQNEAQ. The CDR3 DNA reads TGTGCCAGCAGCCGGGACAGGGCTGGCAATCAGCCCCAGCATTTT. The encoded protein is CASSRDRAGNQPQHF.

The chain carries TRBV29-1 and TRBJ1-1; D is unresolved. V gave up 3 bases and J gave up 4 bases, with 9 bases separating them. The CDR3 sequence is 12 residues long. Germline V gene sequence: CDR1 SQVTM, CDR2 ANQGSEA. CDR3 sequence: CSVDPTGTEAFF. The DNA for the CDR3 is TGCAGCGTTGATCCCACGGGCACTGAAGCTTTCTTT.

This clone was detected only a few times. As DNA, the CDR3 is TGTGCCAGCAGCTTAGCGTCGACCGGGACAGGGTCAAATTCACCCCTCCACTTT. Translation: CASSLASTGTGSNSPLHF. The rearrangement joins TRBV7-6 to TRBJ1-6, with TRBD1 matching over 9 bases. The length of the CDR3 is 18 residues. Germline values: CDR1 SGHVS, CDR2 FNYEAQ. The trim removed 0 bases at V and 7 bases at J, leaving 10 bases unmatched.

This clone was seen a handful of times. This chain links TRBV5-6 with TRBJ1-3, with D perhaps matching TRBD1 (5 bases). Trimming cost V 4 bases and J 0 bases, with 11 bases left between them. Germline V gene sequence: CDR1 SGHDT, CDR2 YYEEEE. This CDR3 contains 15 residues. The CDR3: CASSVLTGSGNTIYF. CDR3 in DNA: TGTGCCAGCAGCGTCCTTACAGGCTCTGGAAACACCATATATTTT.

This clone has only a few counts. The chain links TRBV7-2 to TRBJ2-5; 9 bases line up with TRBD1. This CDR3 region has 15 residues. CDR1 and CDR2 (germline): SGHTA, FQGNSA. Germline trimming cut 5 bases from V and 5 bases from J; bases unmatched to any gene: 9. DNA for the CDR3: TGTGCCAGCAGCCCTCTCGGGACAGGGTGGGAGACCCAGTACTTC. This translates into CASSPLGTGWETQYF.

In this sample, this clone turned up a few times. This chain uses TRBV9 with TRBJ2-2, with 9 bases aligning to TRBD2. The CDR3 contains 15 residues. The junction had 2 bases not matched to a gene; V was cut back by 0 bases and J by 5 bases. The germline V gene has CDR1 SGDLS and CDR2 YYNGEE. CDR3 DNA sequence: TGTGCCAGCAGCGTAGACCTAGCGGGGACCGGGGAGCTGTTTTTT. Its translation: CASSVDLAGTGELFF. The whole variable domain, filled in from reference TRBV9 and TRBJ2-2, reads DSGVTQTPKHLITATGQRVTLRCSPRSGDLSVYWYQQSLDQGLQFLIQYYNGEERAKGNILERFSAQQFPDLHSELNLSSLELGDSALYFCASSVDLAGTGELFFGEGSRLTVL.

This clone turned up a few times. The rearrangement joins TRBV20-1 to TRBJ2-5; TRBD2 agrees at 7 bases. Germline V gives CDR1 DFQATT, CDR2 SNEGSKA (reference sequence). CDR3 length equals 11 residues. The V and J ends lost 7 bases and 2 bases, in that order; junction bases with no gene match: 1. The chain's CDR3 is CSGGGQETQYF. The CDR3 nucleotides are TGCAGTGGGGGGGGGCAAGAGACCCAGTACTTC.

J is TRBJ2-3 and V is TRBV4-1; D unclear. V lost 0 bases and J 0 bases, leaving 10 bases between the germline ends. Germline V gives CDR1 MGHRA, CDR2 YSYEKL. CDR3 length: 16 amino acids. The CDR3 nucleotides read TGCGCCAGCAGCCAAGATCCTCTGTATAGCACAGATACGCAGTATTTT. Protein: CASSQDPLYSTDTQYF.

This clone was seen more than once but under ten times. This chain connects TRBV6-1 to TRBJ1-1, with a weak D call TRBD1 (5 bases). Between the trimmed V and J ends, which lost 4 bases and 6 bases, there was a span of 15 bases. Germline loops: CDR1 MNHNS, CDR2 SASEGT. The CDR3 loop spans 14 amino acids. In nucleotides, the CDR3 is TGTGCCAGCAGTGCCAGGGTTAGTGCTTCTGAAGCTTTCTTT. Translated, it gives CASSARVSASEAFF.

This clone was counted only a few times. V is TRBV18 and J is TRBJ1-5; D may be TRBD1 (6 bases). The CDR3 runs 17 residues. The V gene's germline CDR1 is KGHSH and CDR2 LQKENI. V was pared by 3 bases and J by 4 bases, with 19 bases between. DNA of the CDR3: TGTGCCAGCTCACCGCAGAATTCAATCCAGGGGAATCAGCCCCAGCATTTT. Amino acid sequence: CASSPQNSIQGNQPQHF.

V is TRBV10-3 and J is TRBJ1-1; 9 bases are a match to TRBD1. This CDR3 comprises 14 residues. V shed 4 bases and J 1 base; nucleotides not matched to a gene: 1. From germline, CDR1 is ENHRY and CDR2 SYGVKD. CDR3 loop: CAISGGQGNTEAFF. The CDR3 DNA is TGTGCCATCAGTGGGGGACAGGGGAACACTGAAGCTTTCTTT.

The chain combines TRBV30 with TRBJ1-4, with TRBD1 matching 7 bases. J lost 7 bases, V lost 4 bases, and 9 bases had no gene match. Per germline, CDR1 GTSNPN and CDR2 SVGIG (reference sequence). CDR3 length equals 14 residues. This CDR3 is CAWMEKGAGEKLFF. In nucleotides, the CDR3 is TGTGCCTGGATGGAGAAGGGGGCCGGTGAAAAACTGTTTTTT.

The chain's CDR3 is CASSWTSDSYEQYF. CDR3 coding DNA: TGTGCCAGCAGTTGGACTAGCGACTCCTACGAGCAGTACTTC. The chain is built from TRBV27 and TRBJ2-7; 9 bases line up with TRBD2. The V gene end was trimmed by 4 bases and the J gene end by 0 bases; junction bases not matched to a gene: 1. The CDR3 runs to 14 residues. The V gene's germline CDR1 is MNHEY and CDR2 SMNVEV (reference sequence).

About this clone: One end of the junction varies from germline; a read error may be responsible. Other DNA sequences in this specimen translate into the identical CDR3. In DNA, the CDR3 is TGCGCCAGCAGCCTCAGCCTGCGGGGCTCTGGAAACACCATATATTTT. Amino acid sequence: CASSLSLRGSGNTIYF. The V gene is TRBV5-6, the J gene TRBJ1-3; D gene unclear. CDR3 length equals 16 residues. Germline CDR1 and CDR2: SGHDT and YYEEEE.

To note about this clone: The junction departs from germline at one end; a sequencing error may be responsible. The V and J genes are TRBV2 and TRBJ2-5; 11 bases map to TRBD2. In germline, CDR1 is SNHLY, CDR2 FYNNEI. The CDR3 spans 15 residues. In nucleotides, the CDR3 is TGTGCCAGCAGAACTAGCGGGGGCTTCCAACAGACCCAGTACTTC. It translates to CASRTSGGFQQTQYF.

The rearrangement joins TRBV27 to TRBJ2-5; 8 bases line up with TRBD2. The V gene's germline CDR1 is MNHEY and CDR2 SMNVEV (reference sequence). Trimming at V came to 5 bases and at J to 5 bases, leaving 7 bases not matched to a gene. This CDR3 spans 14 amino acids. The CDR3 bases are TGTGCCAGCAGTCCGGGACTAGGGGGGGAGACCCAGTACTTC. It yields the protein CASSPGLGGETQYF.